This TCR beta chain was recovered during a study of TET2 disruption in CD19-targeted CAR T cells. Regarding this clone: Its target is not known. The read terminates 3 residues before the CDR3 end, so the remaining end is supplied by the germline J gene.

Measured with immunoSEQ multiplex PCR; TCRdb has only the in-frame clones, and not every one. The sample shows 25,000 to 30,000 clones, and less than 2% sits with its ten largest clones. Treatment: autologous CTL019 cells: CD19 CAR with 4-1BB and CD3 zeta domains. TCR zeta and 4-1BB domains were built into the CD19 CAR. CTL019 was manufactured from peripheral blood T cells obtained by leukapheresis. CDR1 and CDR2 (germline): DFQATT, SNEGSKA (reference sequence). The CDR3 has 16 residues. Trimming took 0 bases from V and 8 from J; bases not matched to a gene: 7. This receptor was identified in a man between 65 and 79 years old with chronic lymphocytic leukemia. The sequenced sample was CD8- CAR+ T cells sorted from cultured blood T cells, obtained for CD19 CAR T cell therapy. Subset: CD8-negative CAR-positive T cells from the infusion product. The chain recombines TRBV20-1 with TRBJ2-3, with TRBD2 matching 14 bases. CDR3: CSARDLRTSGGSTQYF. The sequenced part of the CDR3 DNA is TGCAGTGCTAGAGATTTGAGGACTAGCGGGGGGAGTACG.